The clone carrying this T cell receptor (beta chain) occurred once. This entry is derived from a study of cytomegalovirus exposure and HLA in healthy donors. Only in-frame clones appear in the TCRdb table, and some are missing; sequencing was by immunoSEQ multiplex PCR. The sample lists 350,000 or so clones, 75% to 90% occurring once. This CDR3 is built from 15 residues. V dropped 3 bases and J dropped 4 bases, with 12 bases sitting between them. Germline assignment: CDR1 MNHEY and CDR2 SMNVEV (reference sequence). The rearrangement links TRBV27 to TRBJ1-4; D unclear. The origin of this receptor is a young woman in good health and CMV-seronegative. The sequenced material came from PBMCs. CDR3: CASSFGRGGNEKLFF. CDR3 nucleotide sequence: TGTGCCAGCAGTTTCGGCCGGGGAGGTAATGAAAAACTGTTTTTT.